Included here is one T cell receptor (beta chain) sequence, with context. The antigen is unknown. The data derive from a study of vaccination effects on CD4 cells after COVID-19. Study-level background: Either the mRNA-1273 or the BNT162b2 vaccine was given to participants as two doses.

ViraFEST assay sequencing came after antigen-specific CD4+ T cells were expanded with viral peptide pools. The culture ran for approximately 10 days before CD4+ T cells were isolated. Vaccinated recipients, who were negative for nucleocapsid antibodies, had no history of SARS-CoV-2 infection. A few million PBMC per well were cultured with 10 IU/ml IL-2 and approximately 9.1 ug/ml peptides. Some clones are missing from TCRdb's copy, which holds only in-frame ones; the method was immunoSEQ multiplex PCR. The data show under 75,000 clones, under 90% seen once. Study observations and caveats: In vaccinees who were healthy, merely 1 out of 255 vaccine-induced clones cross-reacted with common cold coronaviruses. Substantial clonal contraction characterized both infection- and vaccine-induced clones late after vaccination.

The V gene's germline CDR1 is SQVTM and CDR2 ANQGSEA. V was trimmed by 7 bases and J by 2 bases, leaving 14 bases between them. CDR3 length: 14 residues. The sequence was collected from a human donor who received a COVID-19 vaccine. This chain links TRBV29-1 with TRBJ2-2, with D possibly TRBD1 on 5 matching bases. The source was CD4+ T cells from PBMCs cultured with SARS-CoV-2 spike peptides, collected before COVID-19 vaccination. CDR3 in DNA: TGCAGCGGCGGTGACAGAAGTAACACCGGGGAGCTGTTTTTT. Its translation is CSGGDRSNTGELFF.